The clone carrying this T cell receptor beta chain was seen a handful of times. None of the donors, who were healthy HIV-negative adults, had recently had acute infections or vaccinations. The authors loaded roughly 200 ng DNA, around 32,000 T cell genomes, into sorted-subset replicate PCRs. Clones were sequenced by immunoSEQ multiplex PCR, and TCRdb holds only the in-frame ones, with some missing. The table shows roughly 2.2 million clones, with about 90% occurring only once. The data were taken from a study of shared clonotypes between healthy human individuals. Trimming took 8 bases from V and 0 from J, leaving 7 bases between them. The CDR3 is 12 amino acids. Germline lookup yields CDR1 MNHEY and CDR2 SVGAGI.

The V gene is TRBV6-5, the J gene TRBJ1-1; D is uncertain. The TCR originated in a man between 18 and 35 years old in good health. Some clones in this sample may be carry-over from other donors' samples. Specimen: naive CD4+ T cells from PBMCs. Subset noted: CD45RA+ positively selected. The CDR3 spells CASLTVNTEAFF. As DNA, the CDR3 is TGTGCCAGCCTCACAGTGAACACTGAAGCTTTCTTT.